These T cell receptor beta chains were read from a single sample in a study of T-cell reconstitution after alpha-beta-depleted transplantation in children. TCRdb re-derived calls from the PCR reads in MiXCR, one entry per CDR3 protein. This sample yields approximately 390,000 distinct CDR3 sequences, of which 11% are seen a single time; roughly 6% belongs to the top ten. Sequenced material: PBMCs from the stem cell graft donor, taken from the stem cell graft. The origin of the receptors is a human donor who donated a stem cell graft to a child with acute myeloid leukemia. The conserved cysteine and the conserved F or W are not part of the CDR3 here. The D gene is left open where the match is weak.

D: .
V: TRBV5-1
J: TRBJ2-3
CDR3: ASSTNPTGPTDTQY

D: .
V: TRBV10-3
J: TRBJ1-6
CDR3: AISESEREGSPLH

D: TRBD1
V: TRBV25-1
J: TRBJ2-2
CDR3: ASRGTGETGELF

D: .
V: TRBV7-9
J: TRBJ2-4
CDR3: ASSPTSGNIQY

D: .
V: TRBV6-2/TRBV6-3
J: TRBJ1-1
CDR3: ASSYLKGSGMNTEAF

D: .
V: TRBV29-1
J: TRBJ1-1
CDR3: SVVTVMNTEAF

D: TRBD1
V: TRBV20-1
J: TRBJ2-7
CDR3: SARTDRGLEQY

D: .
V: TRBV7-2
J: TRBJ2-1
CDR3: ASSPDVEQF

D: .
V: TRBV15
J: TRBJ2-4
CDR3: ATSREVPRGWRESPAKNIQY

D: .
V: TRBV6-4
J: TRBJ2-3
CDR3: ASSDSTEGGDTQY

D: TRBD1
V: TRBV7-2
J: TRBJ2-1
CDR3: ASSFTGQNYNEQF

D: TRBD1
V: TRBV5-6
J: TRBJ2-7
CDR3: ASSATGQGKYEQY

D: .
V: TRBV15
J: TRBJ1-1
CDR3: ATSSPGRIYTEAF

D: .
V: TRBV6-5
J: TRBJ1-2
CDR3: ASTLQGLNYGYT

D: .
V: TRBV2
J: TRBJ2-7
CDR3: ASSVRQGPHEQY

D: .
V: TRBV5-1
J: TRBJ2-1
CDR3: ASSIGTDSYNEQF

D: TRBD1
V: TRBV7-2
J: TRBJ2-1
CDR3: ASLQRTGTNEQF

D: .
V: TRBV20-1
J: TRBJ2-5
CDR3: SARGRGVETQY

D: .
V: TRBV20-1
J: TRBJ2-5
CDR3: SASGDETQY

D: TRBD2
V: TRBV19
J: TRBJ2-1
CDR3: ASSIPGLPSNEQF

D: .
V: TRBV4-1
J: TRBJ1-2
CDR3: ASSQESSNYGYT

D: .
V: TRBV7-3
J: TRBJ2-5
CDR3: ASSLRGEETQY

D: .
V: TRBV6-5
J: TRBJ1-4
CDR3: ASSSALGEKLF

D: .
V: TRBV10-3
J: TRBJ1-1
CDR3: ATAGSDTEAF

D: .
V: TRBV29-1
J: TRBJ2-3
CDR3: SVDILDTQY

D: .
V: TRBV4-1
J: TRBJ1-1
CDR3: ASSQDGWGGSLAEAF

D: .
V: TRBV27
J: TRBJ2-3
CDR3: ASGTTTDTQY

D: TRBD1
V: TRBV6-5
J: TRBJ2-2
CDR3: ASSYPPGQGAGELF

D: TRBD2
V: TRBV10-3
J: TRBJ2-5
CDR3: AISESSGGRREETQY

D: TRBD2
V: TRBV7-2
J: TRBJ2-1
CDR3: ASSPPGLAYEQF

D: .
V: TRBV12-3/TRBV12-4
J: TRBJ2-1
CDR3: ASSLPYNEQF

D: .
V: TRBV4-1
J: TRBJ2-5
CDR3: ASRGPSQETQY

D: .
V: TRBV20-1
J: TRBJ2-2
CDR3: SARGRRGTGELF

D: TRBD1
V: TRBV25-1
J: TRBJ2-3
CDR3: ASSEWGTGRTDTQY

D: TRBD2
V: TRBV7-2
J: TRBJ2-2
CDR3: ASSPTGTSPGELF

D: .
V: TRBV5-1
J: TRBJ2-1
CDR3: ASSLFSPYNEQF

D: .
V: TRBV7-2
J: TRBJ2-7
CDR3: ASSPAGALTSYEQY

D: .
V: TRBV6-1
J: TRBJ2-1
CDR3: ASTPFSDYNEQF

D: .
V: TRBV7-8
J: TRBJ2-3
CDR3: ASSYSGLAWATDTQY

D: TRBD2
V: TRBV6-1
J: TRBJ2-7
CDR3: ASSEWGTSGSYEQY

D: .
V: TRBV5-1
J: TRBJ2-5
CDR3: ASSPADGGQETQY

D: TRBD1
V: TRBV7-9
J: TRBJ1-4
CDR3: ASSLGTGWGEKLF

D: .
V: TRBV12-3/TRBV12-4
J: TRBJ2-5
CDR3: ASSLGRLPQETQY

D: TRBD1
V: TRBV5-6
J: TRBJ1-2
CDR3: ASSPGTVYGYT

D: .
V: TRBV20-1
J: TRBJ1-4
CDR3: SAMGGRINEKLF

D: .
V: TRBV12-3/TRBV12-4
J: TRBJ1-1
CDR3: ASSLTSRTEAF

D: TRBD2
V: TRBV20-1
J: TRBJ2-3
CDR3: SAKGTSGDTDTQY

D: TRBD1
V: TRBV6-5
J: TRBJ1-5
CDR3: ASNLRGQGFPRPQH

D: TRBD2
V: TRBV29-1
J: TRBJ2-5
CDR3: SVDLSGGGETQY

D: .
V: TRBV6-1
J: TRBJ1-5
CDR3: ASSLLGESQPQH

D: TRBD2
V: TRBV20-1
J: TRBJ2-3
CDR3: SASGGSGDTDTQY

D: TRBD2
V: TRBV7-3
J: TRBJ2-3
CDR3: ASSQQSGITNTQY

D: .
V: TRBV6-1
J: TRBJ2-1
CDR3: ASYGLYNEQF

D: .
V: TRBV10-2
J: TRBJ2-5
CDR3: ASSPGIQETQY